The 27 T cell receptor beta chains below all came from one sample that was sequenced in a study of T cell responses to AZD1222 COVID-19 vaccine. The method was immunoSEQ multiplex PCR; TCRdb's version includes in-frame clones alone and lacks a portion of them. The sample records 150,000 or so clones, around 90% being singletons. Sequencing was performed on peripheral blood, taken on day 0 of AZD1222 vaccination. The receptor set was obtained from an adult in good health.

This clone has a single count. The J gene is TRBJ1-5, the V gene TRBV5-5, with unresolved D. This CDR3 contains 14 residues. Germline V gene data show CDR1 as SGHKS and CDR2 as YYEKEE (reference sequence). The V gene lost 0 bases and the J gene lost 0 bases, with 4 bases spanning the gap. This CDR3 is CASSLGPSNQPQHF. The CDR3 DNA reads TGTGCCAGCAGCTTGGGCCCTAGCAATCAGCCCCAGCATTTT.

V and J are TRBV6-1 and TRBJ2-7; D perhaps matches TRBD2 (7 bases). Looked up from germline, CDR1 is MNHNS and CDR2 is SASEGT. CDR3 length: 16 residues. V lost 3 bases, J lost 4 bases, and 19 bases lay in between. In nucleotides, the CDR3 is TGTGCCAGCAGTGACCCCTTTGGGGGGGCGGTGTACGAGCAGTACTTC. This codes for CASSDPFGGAVYEQYF.

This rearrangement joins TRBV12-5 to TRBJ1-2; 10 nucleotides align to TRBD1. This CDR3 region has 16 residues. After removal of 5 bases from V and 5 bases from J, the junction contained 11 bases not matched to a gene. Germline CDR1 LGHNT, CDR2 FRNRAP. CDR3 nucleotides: TGTGCTAGTGGTCCCCGGGACAGGGGAAACCGATATGGCTACACCTTC. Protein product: CASGPRDRGNRYGYTF.

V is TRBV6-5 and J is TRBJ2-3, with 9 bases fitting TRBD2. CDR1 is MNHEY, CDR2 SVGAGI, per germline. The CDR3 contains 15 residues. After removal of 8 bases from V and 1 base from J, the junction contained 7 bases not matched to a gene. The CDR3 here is CASGGAGGRTDTQYF. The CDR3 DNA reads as TGTGCCAGCGGGGGAGCGGGGGGCCGCACAGATACGCAGTATTTT.

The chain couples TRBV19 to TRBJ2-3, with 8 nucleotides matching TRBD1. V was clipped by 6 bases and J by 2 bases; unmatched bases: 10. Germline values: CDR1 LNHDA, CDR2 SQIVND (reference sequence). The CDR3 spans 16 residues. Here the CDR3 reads CASSPSRQGTTDTQYF. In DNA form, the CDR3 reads TGTGCCAGTAGCCCCTCGAGACAGGGGACCACAGATACGCAGTATTTT.

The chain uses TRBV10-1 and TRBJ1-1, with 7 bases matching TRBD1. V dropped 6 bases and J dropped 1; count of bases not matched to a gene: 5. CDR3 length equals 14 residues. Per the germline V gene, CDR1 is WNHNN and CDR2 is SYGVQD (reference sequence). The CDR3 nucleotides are TGCGCCAGCAGGGAGGACAGGCCGAACACTGAAGCTTTCTTT. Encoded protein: CASREDRPNTEAFF.

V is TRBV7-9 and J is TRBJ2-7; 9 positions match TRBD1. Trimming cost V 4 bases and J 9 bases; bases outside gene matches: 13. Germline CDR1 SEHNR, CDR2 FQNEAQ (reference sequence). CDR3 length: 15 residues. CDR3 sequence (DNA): TGTGCCAGCAGCTCTTCCGGGACAGGGTTTGGCGTGCAGTACTTC. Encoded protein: CASSSSGTGFGVQYF.

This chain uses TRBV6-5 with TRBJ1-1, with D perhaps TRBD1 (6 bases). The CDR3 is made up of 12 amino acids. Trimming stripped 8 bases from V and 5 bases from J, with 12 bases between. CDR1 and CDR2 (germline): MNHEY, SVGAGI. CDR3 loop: CASYRVGTEAFF. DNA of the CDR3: TGTGCCAGCTACAGGGTTGGAACTGAAGCTTTCTTT.

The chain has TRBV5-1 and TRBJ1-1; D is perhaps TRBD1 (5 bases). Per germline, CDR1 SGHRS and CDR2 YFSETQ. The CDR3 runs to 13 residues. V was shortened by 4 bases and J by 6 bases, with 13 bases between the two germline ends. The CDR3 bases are TGCGCCAGCAGCCTCCACTGGGACGCTGAAGCTTTCTTT. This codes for CASSLHWDAEAFF. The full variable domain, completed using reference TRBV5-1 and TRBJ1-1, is KAGVTQTPRYLIKTRGQQVTLSCSPISGHRSVSWYQQTPGQGLQFLFEYFSETQRNKGNFPGRFSGRQFSNSRSEMNVSTLELGDSALYLCASSLHWDAEAFFGQGTRLTVV.

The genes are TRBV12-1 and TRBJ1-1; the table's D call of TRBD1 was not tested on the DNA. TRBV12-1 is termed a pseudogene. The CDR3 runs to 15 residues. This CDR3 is CASSELTRVNTEAFF. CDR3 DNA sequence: TGTGCCAGCAGCGAATTGACCAGGGTAAACACTGAAGCTTTCTTT.

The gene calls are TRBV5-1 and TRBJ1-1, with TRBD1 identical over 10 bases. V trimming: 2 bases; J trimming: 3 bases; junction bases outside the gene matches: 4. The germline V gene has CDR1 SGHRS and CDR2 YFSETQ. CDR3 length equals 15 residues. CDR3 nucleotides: TGCGCCAGCAGCTTTCGGACAGGGGGGGACACTGAAGCTTTCTTT. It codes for CASSFRTGGDTEAFF.

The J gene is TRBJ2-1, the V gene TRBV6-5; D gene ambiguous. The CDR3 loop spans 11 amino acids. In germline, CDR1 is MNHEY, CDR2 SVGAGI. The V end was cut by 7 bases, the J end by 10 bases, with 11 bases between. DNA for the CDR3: TGTGCCAGCACGGTTCGAGCCGAGCAGTTCTTC. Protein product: CASTVRAEQFF.

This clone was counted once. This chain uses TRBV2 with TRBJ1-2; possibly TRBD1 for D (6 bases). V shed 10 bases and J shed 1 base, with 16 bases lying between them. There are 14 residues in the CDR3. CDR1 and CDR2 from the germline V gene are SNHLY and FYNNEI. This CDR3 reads CATRTPGHNYGYTF. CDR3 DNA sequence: TGTGCCACCAGAACCCCGGGACATAACTATGGCTACACCTTC.

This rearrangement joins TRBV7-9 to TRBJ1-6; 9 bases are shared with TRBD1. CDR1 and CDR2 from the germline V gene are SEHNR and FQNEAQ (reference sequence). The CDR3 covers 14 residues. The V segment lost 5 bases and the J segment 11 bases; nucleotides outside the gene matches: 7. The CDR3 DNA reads TGTGCCAGCAGCGAACAGGGGGCTGAGACACCCCTCCACTTT. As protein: CASSEQGAETPLHF.

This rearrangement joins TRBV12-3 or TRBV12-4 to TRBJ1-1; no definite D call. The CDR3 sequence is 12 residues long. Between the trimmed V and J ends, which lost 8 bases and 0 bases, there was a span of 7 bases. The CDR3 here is CASASMNTEAFF. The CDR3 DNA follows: TGTGCCAGCGCATCGATGAACACTGAAGCTTTCTTT.

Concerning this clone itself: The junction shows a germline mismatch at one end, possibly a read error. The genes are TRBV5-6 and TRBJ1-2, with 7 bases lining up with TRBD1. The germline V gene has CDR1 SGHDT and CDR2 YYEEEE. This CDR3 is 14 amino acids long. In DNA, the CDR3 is TGTGCCAGCAGCACGGAAGCGACAGGGTATGTCTACACCTTC. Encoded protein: CASSTEATGYVYTF.

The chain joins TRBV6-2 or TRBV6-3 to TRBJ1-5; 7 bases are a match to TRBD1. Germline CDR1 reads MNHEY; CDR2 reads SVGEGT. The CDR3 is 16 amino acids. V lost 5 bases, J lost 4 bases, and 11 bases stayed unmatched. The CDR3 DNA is TGTGCCAGCAGTAACAAAGACAGGGTGGGGAATCAGCCCCAGCATTTT. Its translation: CASSNKDRVGNQPQHF.

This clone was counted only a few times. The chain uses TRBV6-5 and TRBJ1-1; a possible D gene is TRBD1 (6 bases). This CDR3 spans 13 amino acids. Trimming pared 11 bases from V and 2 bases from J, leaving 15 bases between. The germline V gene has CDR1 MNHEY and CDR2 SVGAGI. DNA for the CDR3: TGTGCCTGCGGTCCGGGGGCTAACACTGAAGCTTTCTTT. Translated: CACGPGANTEAFF.

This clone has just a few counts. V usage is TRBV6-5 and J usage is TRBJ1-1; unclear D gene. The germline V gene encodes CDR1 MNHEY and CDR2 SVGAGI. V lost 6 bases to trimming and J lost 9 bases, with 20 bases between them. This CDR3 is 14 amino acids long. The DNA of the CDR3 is TGTGCCAGCAGCCTCGACCAGGACCGAATTAAAGCTTTCTTT. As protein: CASSLDQDRIKAFF.

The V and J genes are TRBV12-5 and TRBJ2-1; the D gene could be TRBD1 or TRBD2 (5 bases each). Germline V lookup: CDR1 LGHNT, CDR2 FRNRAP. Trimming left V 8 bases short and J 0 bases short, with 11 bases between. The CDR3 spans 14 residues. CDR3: CASLRGRSYNEQFF. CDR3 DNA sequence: TGTGCTAGTTTACGGGGACGCTCCTACAATGAGCAGTTCTTC. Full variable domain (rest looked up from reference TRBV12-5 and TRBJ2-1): DARVTQTPRHKVTEMGQEVTMRCQPILGHNTVFWYRQTMMQGLELLAYFRNRAPLDDSGMPKDRFSAEMPDATLATLKIQPSEPRDSAVYFCASLRGRSYNEQFFGPGTRLTVL.

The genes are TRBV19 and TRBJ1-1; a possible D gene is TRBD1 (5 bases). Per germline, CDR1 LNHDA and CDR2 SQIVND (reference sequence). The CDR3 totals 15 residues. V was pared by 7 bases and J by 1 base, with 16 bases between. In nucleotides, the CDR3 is TGTGCCAGTACCCTAACGAGGACATCGAACACTGAAGCTTTCTTT. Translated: CASTLTRTSNTEAFF.

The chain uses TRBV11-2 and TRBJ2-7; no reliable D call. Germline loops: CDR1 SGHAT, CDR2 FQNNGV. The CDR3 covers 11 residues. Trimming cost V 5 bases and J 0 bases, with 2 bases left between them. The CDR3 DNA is TGTGCCAGCAGCGGCTCCTACGAGCAGTACTTC. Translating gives CASSGSYEQYF.

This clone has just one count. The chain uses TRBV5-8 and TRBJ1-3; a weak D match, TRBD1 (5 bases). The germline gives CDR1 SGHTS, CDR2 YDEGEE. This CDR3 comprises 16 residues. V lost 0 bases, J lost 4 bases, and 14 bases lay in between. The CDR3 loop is CASSLAKGLGGNTIYF. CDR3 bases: TGTGCCAGCAGCTTGGCCAAGGGGTTAGGAGGAAACACCATATATTTT.

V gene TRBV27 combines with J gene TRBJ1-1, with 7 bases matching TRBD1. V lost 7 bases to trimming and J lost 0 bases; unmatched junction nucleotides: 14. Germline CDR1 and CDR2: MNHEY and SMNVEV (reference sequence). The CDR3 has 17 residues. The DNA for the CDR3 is TGTGCCAGCACCTTAGGGCCGGGACAGAACATGAACACTGAAGCTTTCTTT. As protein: CASTLGPGQNMNTEAFF.

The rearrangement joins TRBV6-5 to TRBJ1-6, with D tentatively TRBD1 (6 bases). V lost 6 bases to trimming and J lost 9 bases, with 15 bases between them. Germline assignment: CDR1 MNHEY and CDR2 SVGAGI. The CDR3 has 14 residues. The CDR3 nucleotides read TGTGCCAGCAGACCCGGGGGGGCGGCTTCACCCCTCCACTTT. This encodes CASRPGGAASPLHF.

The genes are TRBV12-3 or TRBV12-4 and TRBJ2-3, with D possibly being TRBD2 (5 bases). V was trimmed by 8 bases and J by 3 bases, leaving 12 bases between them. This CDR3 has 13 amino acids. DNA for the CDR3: TGTGCCAGCGAAACCCCGGGGACAGATACGCAGTATTTT. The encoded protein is CASETPGTDTQYF.

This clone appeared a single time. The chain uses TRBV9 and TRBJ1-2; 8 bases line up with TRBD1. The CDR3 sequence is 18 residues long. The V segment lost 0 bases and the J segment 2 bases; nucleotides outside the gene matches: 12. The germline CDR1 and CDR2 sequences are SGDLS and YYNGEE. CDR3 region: CASSVAVGRGRMNYGYTF. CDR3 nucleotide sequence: TGTGCCAGCAGCGTAGCCGTTGGCAGGGGGCGAATGAACTATGGCTACACCTTC.